The 20 T cell receptor beta chains presented below share a single source sample, sequenced in a study of neoadjuvant nivolumab and ipilimumab in lung cancer. Method: immunoSEQ multiplex PCR; TCRdb's copy keeps in-frame clones and lacks some. The sample carries about 18,000 clones, 76% recorded once. This sample comprised tumor tissue, obtained after neoadjuvant nivolumab, alone or with ipilimumab, at or shortly before surgery. Source of these receptors: an adult with non-small cell lung cancer.

V gene TRBV7-9 combines with J gene TRBJ2-3; 10 bases line up with TRBD2. Germline V gene lookup returns CDR1 SEHNR and CDR2 FQNEAQ (reference sequence). CDR3 length equals 17 residues. V gave up 7 bases and J gave up 6 bases; unmatched junction bases: 16. CDR3 sequence: CASNDPWLAGVTDTQYF. DNA for the CDR3: TGTGCCAGCAACGACCCGTGGCTAGCGGGAGTAACGGATACGCAGTATTTT.

This clone was counted only a few times. The chain employs TRBV7-2 and TRBJ2-1; weak D call: TRBD2 (6 bases). From germline, CDR1 is SGHTA and CDR2 FQGNSA. The CDR3 runs to 15 residues. Trimming stripped 5 bases from V and 6 bases from J, with 17 bases between. The CDR3 DNA sequence: TGTGCCAGCAGCCCTGAAGGGCTAGCGAGCAATGAGCAGTTCTTC. Protein: CASSPEGLASNEQFF.

J is TRBJ2-4 and V is TRBV18, with TRBD1 matching over 8 bases. Trimming cost V 5 bases and J 0 bases; bases outside gene matches: 9. The germline V gene encodes CDR1 KGHSH and CDR2 LQKENI. This CDR3 is 17 amino acids long. CDR3 nucleotides: TGTGCCAGCTCAAGATTAGGGACAGGACAAGCCAAAAACATTCAGTACTTC. Its translation is CASSRLGTGQAKNIQYF.

This clone was found a few times. Other nucleotide sequences in the sample specify the same CDR3. The genes are TRBV30 and TRBJ2-3, with D perhaps being TRBD1 or TRBD2 (5 bases each). The CDR3 consists of 15 residues. CDR1 is GTSNPN and CDR2 is SVGIG in the germline V gene (reference sequence). The germline V and J ends were trimmed by 0 bases and 3 bases, with 13 bases remaining between them. This CDR3 reads CAWSVLGHSTDTQYF. CDR3 DNA: TGTGCCTGGAGTGTACTAGGACATTCGACAGATACGCAGTATTTT. The full variable domain, with the rest looked up from reference TRBV30 and TRBJ2-3, is SQTIHQWPATLVQPVGSPLSLECTVEGTSNPNLYWYRQAAGRGLQLLFYSVGIGQISSEVPQNLSASRPQDRQFILSSKKLLLSDSGFYLCAWSVLGHSTDTQYFGPGTRLTVL.

The V gene is TRBV11-3, the J gene TRBJ2-1; tentative D call: TRBD2 (5 bases). V was shortened by 5 bases and J by 2 bases, with 10 bases between the two germline ends. The germline CDR1 and CDR2 sequences are SGHNT and YENEEA. The CDR3 runs to 14 residues. CDR3 DNA sequence: TGTGCCAGCAGCGCCGGGGTGGCCTACAATGAGCAGTTCTTC. This gives the protein CASSAGVAYNEQFF.

The chain has TRBV14 and TRBJ1-1; unclear D gene. The CDR3 is 17 amino acids. Germline V gene sequence: CDR1 SGHDN, CDR2 FVKESK. V gave up 3 bases and J gave up 1 base, with 18 bases separating them. The CDR3 bases are TGTGCCAGCAGCCAGCTCGATCCGGGATCCTGGAACACTGAAGCTTTCTTT. Translated, it gives CASSQLDPGSWNTEAFF.

This clone was found a few times. The chain recombines TRBV5-1 with TRBJ2-3; 8 nucleotides align to TRBD2. This CDR3 has 14 amino acids. V shed 4 bases and J 6 bases; nucleotides not matched to a gene: 7. The germline CDR1 and CDR2 sequences are SGHRS and YFSETQ. The CDR3, as DNA: TGCGCCAGCAGCCGGGTCCTAGCGGGTGATACGCAGTATTTT. Translated, it gives CASSRVLAGDTQYF.

The chain employs TRBV7-2 and TRBJ2-7; D ambiguous. This CDR3 region has 13 residues. The germline V gene has CDR1 SGHTA and CDR2 FQGNSA. Trimming shortened V by 2 bases and J by 6 bases, and 11 bases separated the two germline ends. This CDR3 is CASSLRLETEQYF. The CDR3 DNA is TGTGCCAGCAGCTTACGGCTAGAAACCGAGCAGTACTTC.

The chain uses TRBV5-4 and TRBJ2-1, with 8 bases fitting TRBD1. J was trimmed by 6 bases and V by 10 bases; bases with no gene match: 12. The CDR3 has 14 residues. Germline CDR1 SGHNT, CDR2 YYREEE (reference sequence). CDR3 protein: CAEGRRGQGNEQFF. As DNA, the CDR3 is TGTGCCGAAGGGCGCAGGGGGCAGGGCAATGAGCAGTTCTTC.

This chain links TRBV5-1 with TRBJ2-1; D gene ambiguous. The germline gives CDR1 SGHRS, CDR2 YFSETQ. The CDR3 sequence is 14 residues long. The V end lost 4 bases, the J end lost 6 bases, and 14 bases lay between the germline ends. This chain's CDR3 is CASSPTPSINEQFF. The CDR3 nucleotides are TGCGCCAGCAGCCCCACGCCCTCAATCAATGAGCAGTTCTTC.

In DNA form, the CDR3 reads TGTGCCAGCAGCCTTTATCTAGGGACTAGCGGGAGTACGTCCTACAATGAGCAGTTCTTC. Translating gives CASSLYLGTSGSTSYNEQFF. J is TRBJ2-1 and V is TRBV9, with 14 bases fitting TRBD2. After removal of 4 bases from V and 1 base from J, the junction contained 13 bases not matched to a gene. The germline gives CDR1 SGDLS, CDR2 YYNGEE. This CDR3 is built from 20 residues.

The V and J genes are TRBV18 and TRBJ1-5, with D possibly being TRBD1 (5 bases). The CDR3 runs to 13 residues. The germline V gene has CDR1 KGHSH and CDR2 LQKENI. Trimming cost V 1 base and J 9 bases, with 10 bases left between them. The chain's CDR3 is CASSPLRESPQHF. In nucleotides, the CDR3 is TGTGCCAGCTCACCACTCAGGGAGTCGCCCCAGCATTTT. Looking up the rest from reference TRBV18 and TRBJ1-5 gives the full variable domain: NAGVMQNPRHLVRRRGQEARLRCSPMKGHSHVYWYRQLPEEGLKFMVYLQKENIIDESGMPKERFSAEFPKEGPSILRIQQVVRGDSAAYFCASSPLRESPQHFGDGTRLSIL.

This clone was detected once. The chain is built from TRBV13 and TRBJ2-7; perhaps TRBD2 as D (6 bases). Germline CDR1 reads PRHDT; CDR2 reads FYEKMQ (reference sequence). This CDR3 spans 15 amino acids. Trimming took off 2 bases at V and 3 bases at J, with 14 bases between the two ends. CDR3 sequence (DNA): TGTGCCAGCAGCTTACGAGGGCAGGGAGGCTACGAGCAGTACTTC. It codes for CASSLRGQGGYEQYF.

V gene TRBV5-4 combines with J gene TRBJ2-5, with D tentatively TRBD1 (5 bases). The germline CDR1 and CDR2 sequences are SGHNT and YYREEE (reference sequence). The CDR3 is 14 residues long. Trimming cost V 2 bases and J 3 bases, with 11 bases left between them. The CDR3 region has the DNA TGTGCCAGCAGCTTAAGCACAGGCAAAGAGACCCAGTACTTC. This codes for CASSLSTGKETQYF. The full variable domain, its missing parts supplied by reference TRBV5-4 and TRBJ2-5, is ETGVTQSPTHLIKTRGQQVTLRCSSQSGHNTVSWYQQALGQGPQFIFQYYREEENGRGNFPPRFSGLQFPNYSSELNVNALELDDSALYLCASSLSTGKETQYFGPGTRLLVL.

The V and J genes are TRBV27 and TRBJ1-5, with D unresolved. V was cut by 3 bases and J by 7 bases, with 7 bases left in between. The germline V gene has CDR1 MNHEY and CDR2 SMNVEV (reference sequence). The CDR3 extends over 12 amino acids. The CDR3 DNA follows: TGTGCCAGCAGTTTCTATGGACAGCCCCAGCATTTT. It yields the protein CASSFYGQPQHF.

The rearrangement joins TRBV10-3 to TRBJ1-1, with TRBD1 as a possible D gene (5 bases). The CDR3 length is 15 residues. The germline V gene encodes CDR1 ENHRY and CDR2 SYGVKD. CDR3 nucleotide sequence: TGTGCAACCCGGGACCTCCAGCCGGGGAACACTGAAGCTTTCTTT. Protein product: CATRDLQPGNTEAFF.

This clone was detected once. The chain is built from TRBV5-1 and TRBJ1-3; D ambiguous. V was shortened by 1 base and J by 0 bases, with 2 bases between the two germline ends. Germline CDR1 reads SGHRS; CDR2 reads YFSETQ. CDR3 length: 13 residues. The chain's CDR3 is CASSLISGNTIYF. In DNA, the CDR3 is TGCGCCAGCAGCTTGATCTCTGGAAACACCATATATTTT.

This clone has a handful of counts. The genes are TRBV18 and TRBJ1-1, with D unresolved. Trimming removed 4 bases at V and 1 base at J, with 13 bases between. Germline V gives CDR1 KGHSH, CDR2 LQKENI. CDR3 length equals 15 residues. The CDR3: CASSLLARKNTEAFF. The CDR3 nucleotides are TGTGCCAGCTCACTCCTGGCACGGAAGAACACTGAAGCTTTCTTT.

The chain uses TRBV28 and TRBJ2-7; TRBD2 is a possible D gene (7 bases). CDR3 size: 15 residues. The germline CDR1 and CDR2 sequences are MDHEN and SYDVKM. V was cut by 5 bases and J by 2 bases, with 16 bases left in between. As DNA, the CDR3 is TGTGCCAGCAGTATTAGGGGGGGTAGCGCCTACGAGCAGTACTTC. This sequence encodes CASSIRGGSAYEQYF.

This chain links TRBV7-3 with TRBJ2-2, with D perhaps given as TRBD1 or TRBD2 (5 bases each). Per germline, CDR1 SGHTA and CDR2 FQGTGA. The CDR3 has 15 amino acids. V lost 4 bases to trimming and J lost 5 bases, with 14 bases between them. CDR3 bases: TGTGCCAGCAGCTCGGGACGGCCTGGAACCGGGGAGCTGTTTTTT. It specifies CASSSGRPGTGELFF. Complete variable domain (other parts from reference TRBV7-3 and TRBJ2-2): GAGVSQTPSNKVTEKGKYVELRCDPISGHTALYWYRQSLGQGPEFLIYFQGTGAADDSGLPNDRFFAVRPEGSVSTLKIQRTERGDSAVYLCASSSGRPGTGELFFGEGSRLTVL.